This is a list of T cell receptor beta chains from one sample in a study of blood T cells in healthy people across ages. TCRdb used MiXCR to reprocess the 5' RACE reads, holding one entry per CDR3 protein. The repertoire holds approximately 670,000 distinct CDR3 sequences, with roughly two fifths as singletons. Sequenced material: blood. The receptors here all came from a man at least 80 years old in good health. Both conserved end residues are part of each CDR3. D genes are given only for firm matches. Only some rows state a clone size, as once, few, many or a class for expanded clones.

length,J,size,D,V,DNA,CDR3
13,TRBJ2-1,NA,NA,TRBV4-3,TGCGCCAGCAGCCGAGTAGGTGGCGAGACCCAGTTCTTC,CASSRVGGETQFF
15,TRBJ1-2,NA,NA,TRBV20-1,TGCAGTGCAAACAACCCTCGGACAACTAACTATGGCTACACCTTC,CSANNPRTTNYGYTF
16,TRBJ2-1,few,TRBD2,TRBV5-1,TGCGCCAGCAGGTTGAGCGGGAGGTCTTCCTACAATGAGCAGTTCTTC,CASRLSGRSSYNEQFF
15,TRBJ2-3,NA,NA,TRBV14,TGTGCCAGCAGCAATACAGGTCCTAGCACAGATACGCAGTATTTT,CASSNTGPSTDTQYF
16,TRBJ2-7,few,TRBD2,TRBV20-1,TGCAGTGCTAGAGATCATCTTACTAGCGGGGGGTACGAGCAGTACTTC,CSARDHLTSGGYEQYF
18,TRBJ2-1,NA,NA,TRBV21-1,TGTGCCAGCAGCTCCGACAGGGAAGTGGGTAGTTGGTACAATGAGCAGTTCTTC,CASSSDREVGSWYNEQFF
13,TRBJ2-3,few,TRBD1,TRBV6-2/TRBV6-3,TGTGCCAGCAGTTACGGACAGGCCTATACGCAGTATTTT,CASSYGQAYTQYF
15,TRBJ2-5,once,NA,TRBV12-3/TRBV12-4,TGTGCCAGCAGTCCCGGGGGCGTGTACCAAGAGACCCAGTACTTC,CASSPGGVYQETQYF
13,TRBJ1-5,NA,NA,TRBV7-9,TGTGCCAGCAGCTTAGGCAAAAATCAGCCCCAGCATTTT,CASSLGKNQPQHF
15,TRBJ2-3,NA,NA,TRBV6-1,TGTGCCAGCAGTGAAAACTTTGGCACCACAGATACGCAGTATTTT,CASSENFGTTDTQYF
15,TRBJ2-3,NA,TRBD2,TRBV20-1,TGCAGTGCCACTACTAGCGGGGTAACCACAGATACGCAGTATTTT,CSATTSGVTTDTQYF
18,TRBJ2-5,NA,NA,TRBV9,TGTGCCAGCAGCAAACAGGGGGCGGCTAGCGGGGGACAAGAGACCCAGTACTTC,CASSKQGAASGGQETQYF
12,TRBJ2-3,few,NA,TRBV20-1,TGCAGTGCTAGCGCAGATACAGATACGCAGTATTTT,CSASADTDTQYF
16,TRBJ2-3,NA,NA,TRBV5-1,TGCGCCAGCAGCTTGGCGGACTTCGCCCGCACAGATACGCAGTATTTT,CASSLADFARTDTQYF
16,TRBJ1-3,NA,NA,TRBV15,TGTGCCACCAGCAGAGATCGTAGAATCTCTGGAAACACCATATATTTT,CATSRDRRISGNTIYF
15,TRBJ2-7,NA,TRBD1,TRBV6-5,TGTGCCAGCAGTCTGAGGACAGGGGGATACTACGAGCAGTACTTC,CASSLRTGGYYEQYF
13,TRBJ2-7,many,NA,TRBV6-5,TGTGCCAGCAGCTCCGGACAAACATACGAGCAGTACTTC,CASSSGQTYEQYF
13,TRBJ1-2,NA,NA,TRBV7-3,TGTGCCAGCAGTCGAAAGGGATTTGGGGGCTACACCTTC,CASSRKGFGGYTF
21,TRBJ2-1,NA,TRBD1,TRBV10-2,TGCGCCAGCAGTGAGACGGCAGGGGGCGCGGGCTGGGGGCGATTAGACAATGAGCAGTTCTTC,CASSETAGGAGWGRLDNEQFF
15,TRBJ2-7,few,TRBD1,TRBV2,TGTGCCAGCATACAGGGGGCGGTTTTGTCCTACGAGCAGTACTTC,CASIQGAVLSYEQYF
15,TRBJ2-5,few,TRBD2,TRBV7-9,TGTGCCAGCAGCTTTCTTCCTAGCGGGGTAGATGAGCAGTACTTC,CASSFLPSGVDEQYF
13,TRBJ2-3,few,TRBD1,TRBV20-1,TGCAGTGCCGACAGGGGTGGGTCAGATACGCAGTATTTT,CSADRGGSDTQYF
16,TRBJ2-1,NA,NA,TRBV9,TGTGCCAGCAGCGTATACGGACAGACCTCCTACAATGAGCAGTTCTTC,CASSVYGQTSYNEQFF
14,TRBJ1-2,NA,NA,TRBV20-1,TGCAGTGCTAGAGAACGGGACGGCCATTGCGGCTACACCTTC,CSARERDGHCGYTF
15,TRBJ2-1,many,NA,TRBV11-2,TGTGCCAGCGAAAATCCTTCAGGGTATACAAATGAGCAGTTCTTC,CASENPSGYTNEQFF
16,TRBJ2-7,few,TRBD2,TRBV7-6,TGTGCCAGCAGCATGCGGACTAGCGGGGCCGTCTACGAGCAGTACTTC,CASSMRTSGAVYEQYF
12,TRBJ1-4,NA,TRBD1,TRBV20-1,TGCAGTGCGAACAGGGGAGGTGAAAAACTGTTTTTT,CSANRGGEKLFF
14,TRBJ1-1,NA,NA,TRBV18,TGTGCCGGCTCACCAGGCAGGGTAGGCACTGAAGCTTTCTTT,CAGSPGRVGTEAFF
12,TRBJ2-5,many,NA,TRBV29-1,TGCAGCGCTGACTACCTACAAGAGACCCAGTACTTC,CSADYLQETQYF
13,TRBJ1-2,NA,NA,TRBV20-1,TGCAGTGCTCCTCGGACCCTTCGACAAGGCTACACCTTC,CSAPRTLRQGYTF
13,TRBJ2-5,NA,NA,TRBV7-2,TGTGCCAGCAGCTTAGATATGGTGGGACCCGAGTACTTC,CASSLDMVGPEYF
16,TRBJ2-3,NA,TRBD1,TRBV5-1,TGCGCCAGCAGCCCCCGGGACAGGGGGCTCGCAGATACGCAGTATTTT,CASSPRDRGLADTQYF
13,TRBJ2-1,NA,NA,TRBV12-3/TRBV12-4,TGTGCCAGCAGTTTGACAGCTTACAATGAGCAGTTCTTC,CASSLTAYNEQFF
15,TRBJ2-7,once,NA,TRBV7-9,TGTGCCAGCAGCTCCGGGTCGGGGATCCCGGTCGAGCAGTACTTC,CASSSGSGIPVEQYF
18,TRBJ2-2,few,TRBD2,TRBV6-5,TGTGCCAGCAGTTACTCGACCAGCGGGACGTCGAACACCGGGGAGCTGTTTTTT,CASSYSTSGTSNTGELFF
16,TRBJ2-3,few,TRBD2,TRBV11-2,TGTGCCAGCAGCCCGGAGCCGGGACTAGGGGGTGATACGCAGTATTTT,CASSPEPGLGGDTQYF
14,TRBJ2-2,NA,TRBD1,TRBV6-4,TGTGCCAGCGGACGGGACAGGGGGAACGGGGAGCTGTTTTTT,CASGRDRGNGELFF
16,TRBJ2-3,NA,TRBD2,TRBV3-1,TGTGCCAGCAGCCAGGGAGGGCAACTACCCACAGATACGCAGTATTTT,CASSQGGQLPTDTQYF
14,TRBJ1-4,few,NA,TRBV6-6,TGTGCCAGCAGTTACGGGGCAGTGGGTGAAAAACTGTTTTTT,CASSYGAVGEKLFF
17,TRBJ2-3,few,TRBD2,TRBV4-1,TGCGCCAGCAGCCAAGGAGCGGGAGGGGCTAGCACAGATACGCAGTATTTT,CASSQGAGGASTDTQYF
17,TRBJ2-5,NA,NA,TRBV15,TGTGCCACCAGCAGAAAGGGTGTGGGACTTATGCTAGAGACCCAGTACTTC,CATSRKGVGLMLETQYF
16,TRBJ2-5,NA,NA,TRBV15,TGTGCCACCAGCCTTGGGGCAGGTTTAGACCAAGAGACCCAGTACTTC,CATSLGAGLDQETQYF
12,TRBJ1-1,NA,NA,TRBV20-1,TGCAGTGCTAGAGAGGGGAGCACTGAAGCTTTCTTT,CSAREGSTEAFF